The clone carrying this T cell receptor beta chain has at least ten counts. Its specificity is not known. These data belong to a study of early T cells in non-severe SARS-CoV-2 infection. Study overall: With bulk RNA from unsorted whole blood as input, sequencing yielded unpaired chains.

The library protocol tagged individual cDNA molecules with unique molecular identifiers. MiXCR, run by TCRdb on the 5' RACE reads, gives a single entry per CDR3 protein. The sample consists of 30,000 or so distinct CDR3 sequences, 5.2% of them appearing once. Study conclusions and caveats: Using VDJdb, the matching emphasized anti-spike CD8 responses while missing private and CD4 specificities.

J was trimmed by 3 bases and V by 2 bases; bases with no gene match: 19. CDR1 and CDR2 from the germline V gene are SGHRS and YFSETQ. The CDR3 has 20 amino acids. The sequencing input was whole blood. The V call is TRBV5-1, the J call TRBJ2-1; TRBD1 aligns across 8 bases. This TCR came from an adult who was a healthcare worker with PCR-confirmed SARS-CoV-2 infection or an uninfected control (not recorded which). The chain's CDR3 is CASSFTSGTGATYFYNEQFF. DNA for the CDR3: TGCGCCAGCAGCTTTACATCCGGGACAGGCGCTACCTATTTCTACAATGAGCAGTTCTTC.